Listed below are T cell receptor beta chains from one sample, sequenced in a study of OX40 agonist ivuxolimab in advanced cancers. Assay: immunoSEQ multiplex PCR; the TCRdb copy retains only in-frame clones and omits some. The top ten hold 5.5% to 8.5% of the sample, which has about 74,000 clones, approximately 79% seen once. The material sequenced was CD4+ or CD8+ T cells sorted from blood, taken in a trial of the OX40 agonist ivuxolimab. Every receptor here comes from an adult with an advanced solid tumor such as melanoma, head and neck, liver or kidney cancer. Each CDR3 is given with its conserved first and last residue. D genes are given only for firm matches. Clone size, where shown, is once, few, many, or a class for clones that have expanded.

V gene: TRBV10-1
J gene: TRBJ1-5
clone size: .
D gene: .
CDR3 DNA: TGCGCCAGCACCAACCGGGGGGGAAGCGGCCAGCCCCAGCATTTT
CDR3 protein: CASTNRGGSGQPQHF

V gene: TRBV19
J gene: TRBJ1-5
clone size: few
D gene: .
CDR3 DNA: TGTGCCAGTAGTATGGGGTGGCAGAATCAGCCCCAGCATTTT
CDR3 protein: CASSMGWQNQPQHF

V gene: TRBV5-1
J gene: TRBJ2-6
clone size: .
D gene: TRBD1
CDR3 DNA: TGCGCCAGCAGCCCCGGACAGGCCTCTGGGGCCAACGTCCTGACTTTC
CDR3 protein: CASSPGQASGANVLTF

V gene: TRBV5-6
J gene: TRBJ2-6
clone size: .
D gene: .
CDR3 DNA: TGTGCCAGCAGCTTGAGGGTGGATGGGGCCAACGTCCTGACTTTC
CDR3 protein: CASSLRVDGANVLTF

V gene: TRBV10-3
J gene: TRBJ2-2
clone size: .
D gene: .
CDR3 DNA: TGTGCCATCAGTCCTGGGGGACTCGGTACCGGGGAGCTGTTTTTT
CDR3 protein: CAISPGGLGTGELFF

V gene: TRBV5-4
J gene: TRBJ2-1
clone size: once
D gene: .
CDR3 DNA: TGTGCCAGCAGCCCCGATGCCAGCCACAGTTGGGTCTTC
CDR3 protein: CASSPDASHSWVF

V gene: TRBV29-1
J gene: TRBJ2-1
clone size: .
D gene: .
CDR3 DNA: TGCAGCGTTATCCGAGATGAGGGCTACGAGCAGTTCTTC
CDR3 protein: CSVIRDEGYEQFF

V gene: TRBV5-6
J gene: TRBJ1-1
clone size: .
D gene: TRBD1
CDR3 DNA: TGTGCCAGCAGCCAGGACAGGGGGCGCAGGTACACTGAAGCTTTCTTT
CDR3 protein: CASSQDRGRRYTEAFF

V gene: TRBV18
J gene: TRBJ2-2
clone size: .
D gene: .
CDR3 DNA: TGTGCCAGCTCACAGTTCCCGGCGGAGCTGTTTTTT
CDR3 protein: CASSQFPAELFF

V gene: TRBV19
J gene: TRBJ2-1
clone size: once
D gene: .
CDR3 DNA: TGTGCCAGTAACCCCTTCCAGGGTCCCTACAATGAGCAGTTCTTC
CDR3 protein: CASNPFQGPYNEQFF

V gene: TRBV7-2
J gene: TRBJ1-2
clone size: .
D gene: TRBD1
CDR3 DNA: TGCGCCAGTGGACAGGGGTCCTATGGCTACACCTTC
CDR3 protein: CASGQGSYGYTF

V gene: TRBV10-3
J gene: TRBJ2-1
clone size: .
D gene: TRBD1
CDR3 DNA: TGTGCCATCAGCACAGGGGGCTCGTACAATGAGCAGTTCTTC
CDR3 protein: CAISTGGSYNEQFF

V gene: TRBV6-5
J gene: TRBJ2-2
clone size: .
D gene: .
CDR3 DNA: TGTGCCAGCAGTGAAGGAGACGGACCCGGGGAGCTGTTTTTT
CDR3 protein: CASSEGDGPGELFF

V gene: TRBV6-4
J gene: TRBJ2-5
clone size: .
D gene: TRBD1
CDR3 DNA: TGTGCCAGCAATACCGGGACAGGCCAGGGGGCCCAGTACTTC
CDR3 protein: CASNTGTGQGAQYF

V gene: TRBV7-2
J gene: TRBJ2-3
clone size: .
D gene: .
CDR3 DNA: TGTGCCAGCAGCTTAGTATCAGATACGCAGTATTTT
CDR3 protein: CASSLVSDTQYF

V gene: TRBV4-1
J gene: TRBJ1-2
clone size: .
D gene: .
CDR3 DNA: TGCGCCAGCAGCCCGGGGGGAGGATTCGGCGACTATGGCTACACCTTC
CDR3 protein: CASSPGGGFGDYGYTF

V gene: TRBV6-4
J gene: TRBJ2-3
clone size: .
D gene: TRBD2
CDR3 DNA: TGTGCCAGCAGTGAGGGACTAGCGGAAACAGATACGCAGTATTTT
CDR3 protein: CASSEGLAETDTQYF

V gene: TRBV7-3
J gene: TRBJ2-7
clone size: .
D gene: .
CDR3 DNA: TGTGCCAGCAGCTTAACGGGAGCGGGCGAGCAGTACTTC
CDR3 protein: CASSLTGAGEQYF

V gene: TRBV13
J gene: TRBJ2-7
clone size: .
D gene: .
CDR3 DNA: TGTGCCAGCAGCTCCGGGACCGCTAGCTCCTACGAGCAGTACTTC
CDR3 protein: CASSSGTASSYEQYF

V gene: TRBV6-5
J gene: TRBJ2-1
clone size: .
D gene: TRBD1
CDR3 DNA: TGTGCCAGCAGTTACTCGATTCAGGGGGCGGATGAGCAGTTCTTC
CDR3 protein: CASSYSIQGADEQFF

V gene: TRBV7-6
J gene: TRBJ2-2
clone size: .
D gene: .
CDR3 DNA: TGTGCCAGCAGCCCCAGGGTGGTCACCGGGGAGCTGTTTTTT
CDR3 protein: CASSPRVVTGELFF

V gene: TRBV4-1
J gene: TRBJ2-2
clone size: .
D gene: TRBD1
CDR3 DNA: TGCGCCAGCAGCCCAGCTGGACAGGGGGTTACCGGGGAGCTGTTTTTT
CDR3 protein: CASSPAGQGVTGELFF

V gene: TRBV19
J gene: TRBJ1-2
clone size: once
D gene: TRBD1
CDR3 DNA: TGTGCCAGTAGACCCCAGACAGGGGGATACTATGGCTACACCTTC
CDR3 protein: CASRPQTGGYYGYTF

V gene: TRBV4-3
J gene: TRBJ1-4
clone size: once
D gene: .
CDR3 DNA: TGCGCCAGCAGCCTTGTTGGACCAGGAGTGAATGAAAAACTGTTTTTT
CDR3 protein: CASSLVGPGVNEKLFF

V gene: TRBV28
J gene: TRBJ1-5
clone size: .
D gene: .
CDR3 DNA: TGTGCCAGCAGTTTAGCCGGGTCTAGAGGCAATCAGCCCCAGCATTTT
CDR3 protein: CASSLAGSRGNQPQHF

V gene: TRBV5-1
J gene: TRBJ1-2
clone size: .
D gene: .
CDR3 DNA: TGCGCCAGCAGCGCCTCCGGGACTCCCTCACTGGGGTATGGCTACACCTTC
CDR3 protein: CASSASGTPSLGYGYTF

V gene: TRBV5-6
J gene: TRBJ2-5
clone size: few
D gene: .
CDR3 DNA: TGTGCCAGCAGCACTGGGGTTCAGCCCCACCCGTACCAAGAGACCCAGTACTTC
CDR3 protein: CASSTGVQPHPYQETQYF

V gene: TRBV6-6
J gene: TRBJ2-5
clone size: .
D gene: TRBD1
CDR3 DNA: TGTGCCACCACACAGGGGGCAGGGGAGACCCAGTACTTC
CDR3 protein: CATTQGAGETQYF

V gene: TRBV5-1
J gene: TRBJ2-6
clone size: once
D gene: .
CDR3 DNA: TGCGCCAGCAGCCTGAACGGGATATTCTCTGGGGCCAACGTCCTGACTTTC
CDR3 protein: CASSLNGIFSGANVLTF

V gene: TRBV7-9
J gene: TRBJ2-3
clone size: .
D gene: .
CDR3 DNA: TGTGCCAGCAGCTTAGCGCGGGACCGAGGCACAGATACGCAGTATTTT
CDR3 protein: CASSLARDRGTDTQYF

V gene: TRBV5-1
J gene: TRBJ2-5
clone size: .
D gene: TRBD2
CDR3 DNA: TGCGCCAGCAGCACGAGTAGCGGGGGGGAGACCCAGTACTTC
CDR3 protein: CASSTSSGGETQYF

V gene: TRBV19
J gene: TRBJ1-2
clone size: .
D gene: .
CDR3 DNA: TGTGCCAGTAGTACGTCGGGGCTTAACCAGGGCTACACCTTC
CDR3 protein: CASSTSGLNQGYTF

V gene: TRBV30
J gene: TRBJ2-7
clone size: .
D gene: TRBD2
CDR3 DNA: TGTGCCTGGAGCCTCGGGAGGGCCGGATTTTACGAGCAGTACTTC
CDR3 protein: CAWSLGRAGFYEQYF

V gene: TRBV5-1
J gene: TRBJ1-6
clone size: .
D gene: .
CDR3 DNA: TGCGCCAGCAGCCCCCAAGGCGTCACAGGGAATTCACCCCTCCACTTT
CDR3 protein: CASSPQGVTGNSPLHF

V gene: TRBV30
J gene: TRBJ2-7
clone size: .
D gene: .
CDR3 DNA: TGTGCCTGGATGAGCTCCTACGAGCAGTACTTC
CDR3 protein: CAWMSSYEQYF

V gene: TRBV30
J gene: TRBJ1-5
clone size: .
D gene: .
CDR3 DNA: TGTGCCTGGAGTGATCTAAATCAGCCCCAGCATTTT
CDR3 protein: CAWSDLNQPQHF

V gene: TRBV19
J gene: TRBJ1-4
clone size: .
D gene: .
CDR3 DNA: TGTGCCAGTAGTATAAGTTTCGCAGCAACTAATGAAAAACTGTTTTTT
CDR3 protein: CASSISFAATNEKLFF

V gene: TRBV6-6
J gene: TRBJ2-5
clone size: .
D gene: TRBD2
CDR3 DNA: TGTGCCAGCACTCTCCACACCGGGGGGGAAAAAGAGACCCAGTACTTC
CDR3 protein: CASTLHTGGEKETQYF

V gene: TRBV11-1
J gene: TRBJ2-2
clone size: .
D gene: .
CDR3 DNA: TGTGCCAGCCGAGCTGACCTAGGGAGCGGGGAGCTGTTTTTT
CDR3 protein: CASRADLGSGELFF

V gene: TRBV19
J gene: TRBJ1-2
clone size: .
D gene: TRBD1
CDR3 DNA: TGTGCCAGTAGATTAACAGGGGACCTCCATGGCTACACCTTC
CDR3 protein: CASRLTGDLHGYTF

V gene: TRBV28
J gene: TRBJ2-5
clone size: .
D gene: .
CDR3 DNA: TGTGCCATCGGAGCCCTACCGCCAAGAGAGACCCAGTACTTC
CDR3 protein: CAIGALPPRETQYF

V gene: TRBV15
J gene: TRBJ2-1
clone size: .
D gene: TRBD2
CDR3 DNA: TGTACTACATCCGGCGGGAGCTCCCACAATGAGCAGTTCTTC
CDR3 protein: CTTSGGSSHNEQFF

V gene: TRBV18
J gene: TRBJ2-5
clone size: .
D gene: TRBD1
CDR3 DNA: TGTGCCAGCTCACCGGGGGCAGGGGGCAGCGGAGAGACCCAGTACTTC
CDR3 protein: CASSPGAGGSGETQYF

V gene: TRBV7-7
J gene: TRBJ2-5
clone size: .
D gene: TRBD1
CDR3 DNA: TGTGCCAGCAGCTTAGGGGACAGGGTAGGAGAGACCCAGTACTTC
CDR3 protein: CASSLGDRVGETQYF

V gene: TRBV28
J gene: TRBJ1-1
clone size: .
D gene: TRBD1
CDR3 DNA: TGTGCCAGCAGTTCGGATCAGGGGGCAATTGGAGGGACTGAAGCTTTCTTT
CDR3 protein: CASSSDQGAIGGTEAFF

V gene: TRBV5-1
J gene: TRBJ2-5
clone size: .
D gene: TRBD2
CDR3 DNA: TGCGCCAGCAGCCTAGCGGGAAGGGAGACCCAGTACTTC
CDR3 protein: CASSLAGRETQYF

V gene: TRBV18
J gene: TRBJ2-2
clone size: .
D gene: .
CDR3 DNA: TGTGCCAGCTCAACATCGGGACCGTCGGCCGGGGAGCTGTTTTTT
CDR3 protein: CASSTSGPSAGELFF

V gene: TRBV28
J gene: TRBJ1-5
clone size: .
D gene: .
CDR3 DNA: TGTGCCAGCAGTTTACGAGTTGAGTCCGGCGGACAGCCCCAGCATTTT
CDR3 protein: CASSLRVESGGQPQHF

V gene: TRBV7-7
J gene: TRBJ1-1
clone size: .
D gene: .
CDR3 DNA: TGTGCTAGCAGCCGCACAGGGAACACTGAAGCTTTCTTT
CDR3 protein: CASSRTGNTEAFF